The next 30 T cell receptor beta chains were all read from a single sample in a study of shared clonotypes between healthy human individuals. This table comes from immunoSEQ multiplex PCR, and its TCRdb copy is limited to in-frame clones, with some not included. Of about 2.1 million clones in the sample, just over 90% are singletons; the top ten hold about 1.8%. CD8 cells regarded as naive lacked CD45RO, were positively chosen for CCR7, and omitted terminally differentiated effector memory CD45RA+ cells. The sequenced sample was naive CD8+ T cells from PBMCs. Receptors were obtained from a man between 18 and 35 years old in good health. Some clones in this sample may be carry-over from other donors' samples.

V usage is TRBV7-8 and J usage is TRBJ2-7; a possible D gene is TRBD1 (5 bases). Trimming shortened V by 2 bases and J by 5 bases, and 10 bases separated the two germline ends. This CDR3 has 13 residues. Germline V gene data show CDR1 as SGHVS and CDR2 as FQNEAQ. CDR3 amino acids: CASSLKQGHEQYF. The CDR3, as DNA: TGTGCCAGCAGCTTAAAGCAGGGCCACGAGCAGTACTTC.

This chain links TRBV9 with TRBJ2-2, with a possible D match to TRBD1 (7 bases). CDR1 and CDR2 from the germline V gene are SGDLS and YYNGEE. The CDR3 length is 17 residues. Trimming took off 0 bases at V and 4 bases at J, with 16 bases between the two ends. The chain's CDR3 is CASSVGSGGLVTGELFF. The CDR3 DNA reads TGTGCCAGCAGCGTAGGGTCAGGGGGGTTGGTCACCGGGGAGCTGTTTTTT.

This rearrangement joins TRBV27 to TRBJ2-5, with D possibly matching TRBD1 (5 bases). Per germline, CDR1 MNHEY and CDR2 SMNVEV (reference sequence). This CDR3 has 14 residues. V lost 0 bases and J 5 bases, leaving 10 bases between the germline ends. CDR3 nucleotide sequence: TGTGCCAGCAGTTTATCGGCAGGGTGGGAGACCCAGTACTTC. Its translation is CASSLSAGWETQYF.

The rearrangement links TRBV6-6 to TRBJ2-7; TRBD2 is a possible D gene (5 bases). The CDR3 totals 12 residues. V lost 7 bases, J lost 6 bases, and 13 bases lay in between. Germline loops: CDR1 MNHNY, CDR2 SVGAGI (reference sequence). The chain's CDR3 is CASTSPSGEQYF. The CDR3 nucleotides are TGTGCCAGCACCTCCCCCAGCGGCGAGCAGTACTTC.

Only one count was recorded for this clone. The CDR3 nucleotides are TGTGCCAGCAGCCCTCGGGCAGGCTACGAGCAGTACTTC. Its protein product is CASSPRAGYEQYF. V usage is TRBV9 and J usage is TRBJ2-7; D is uncertain. The V gene lost 4 bases and the J gene lost 3 bases, with 11 bases spanning the gap. CDR3 length equals 13 residues. Germline assignment: CDR1 SGDLS and CDR2 YYNGEE.

This chain connects TRBV10-3 to TRBJ1-3; unclear D gene. Germline V gives CDR1 ENHRY, CDR2 SYGVKD. The CDR3 spans 14 residues. Between the trimmed V and J ends, which lost 6 bases and 4 bases, there was a span of 13 bases. CDR3 loop: CAIRDYEEGNTIYF. The CDR3 DNA is TGTGCCATCAGGGACTATGAGGAAGGAAACACCATATATTTT.

This chain uses TRBV19 with TRBJ2-7; TRBD2 matches 15 bases. V dropped 4 bases and J dropped 3; count of bases not matched to a gene: 4. This CDR3 has 16 amino acids. Germline assignment: CDR1 LNHDA and CDR2 SQIVND (reference sequence). The CDR3 DNA reads as TGTGCCAGTAGTAGAAGGACTAGCGGGAGGGACTACGAGCAGTACTTC. Amino acid sequence: CASSRRTSGRDYEQYF.

The J gene is TRBJ2-1, the V gene TRBV10-1; D is uncertain. V was cut by 6 bases and J by 5 bases, with 14 bases left in between. Germline-derived CDR1 and CDR2 are WNHNN and SYGVQD (reference sequence). The CDR3 is made up of 14 amino acids. The CDR3 reads CASSSGGGDNEQFF. The DNA for the CDR3 is TGCGCCAGCAGCAGTGGTGGTGGGGACAATGAGCAGTTCTTC.

V is TRBV14 and J is TRBJ2-2; 11 bases fit TRBD2. This CDR3 has 15 residues. CDR1 and CDR2 from the germline V gene are SGHDN and FVKESK. V trimming: 3 bases; J trimming: 3 bases; junction bases outside the gene matches: 0. The DNA of the CDR3 is TGTGCCAGCAGCCAGGGACTAGCGGACACCGGGGAGCTGTTTTTT. Protein sequence: CASSQGLADTGELFF.

The rearrangement uses TRBV30 and TRBJ2-7, with D unclear. CDR3 size: 12 residues. The germline V gene has CDR1 GTSNPN and CDR2 SVGIG (reference sequence). V lost 1 base to trimming and J lost 3 bases, with 7 bases between them. CDR3 region: CAWSAQFYEQYF. CDR3 nucleotide sequence: TGTGCCTGGAGTGCCCAATTCTACGAGCAGTACTTC.

The chain has TRBV5-8 and TRBJ1-1; 7 bases line up with TRBD1. This CDR3 is built from 15 residues. CDR1 is SGHTS and CDR2 is YDEGEE in the germline V gene. After removal of 2 bases from V and 1 base from J, the junction contained 5 bases not matched to a gene. CDR3 protein: CASSLYRGPNTEAFF. The CDR3 nucleotides read TGTGCCAGCAGCTTATACAGGGGTCCGAACACTGAAGCTTTCTTT.

The V call is TRBV7-2, the J call TRBJ2-1; 13 bases align to TRBD2. This CDR3 contains 18 residues. Germline loops: CDR1 SGHTA, CDR2 FQGNSA. J was trimmed by 0 bases and V by 3 bases; bases with no gene match: 5. The CDR3 DNA sequence: TGTGCCAGCAGCTTTATACTAGCGGGAGGGAGCTCCTACAATGAGCAGTTCTTC. Translation gives CASSFILAGGSSYNEQFF.

The V call is TRBV27, the J call TRBJ2-7; D ambiguous. V gave up 7 bases and J gave up 3 bases, with 19 bases separating them. The CDR3 loop spans 15 amino acids. CDR1 and CDR2 from the germline V gene are MNHEY and SMNVEV (reference sequence). DNA of the CDR3: TGTGCCAGCATCCCTCTTGTGGGCGGTAACTACGAGCAGTACTTC. It specifies CASIPLVGGNYEQYF.

This chain connects TRBV7-3 to TRBJ2-7; 7 positions match TRBD2. The CDR3 consists of 14 residues. From germline, CDR1 is SGHTA and CDR2 FQGTGA. After removal of 2 bases from V and 0 bases from J, the junction contained 1 base not matched to a gene. CDR3 in DNA: TGTGCCAGCAGCTTACCGGGGGGCTCCTACGAGCAGTACTTC. As protein: CASSLPGGSYEQYF.

This chain links TRBV5-8 with TRBJ1-4; 11 nucleotides align to TRBD1. V lost 3 bases, J lost 7 bases, and 2 bases stayed unmatched. The CDR3 consists of 14 residues. CDR1 is SGHTS and CDR2 is YDEGEE in the germline V gene. CDR3 DNA: TGTGCCAGCAGCTCCGGGACAGGGGGTGAAAAACTGTTTTTT. Translating gives CASSSGTGGEKLFF.

The rearrangement links TRBV5-1 to TRBJ1-2; TRBD1 agrees at 7 bases. V dropped 7 bases and J dropped 5; count of bases not matched to a gene: 8. There are 13 residues in the CDR3. Germline V gene lookup returns CDR1 SGHRS and CDR2 YFSETQ. CDR3 DNA sequence: TGCGCCAGCTCGCAAACAGGGGAGTATGGCTACACCTTC. This gives the protein CASSQTGEYGYTF.

In this sample, this clone turned up once. The chain links TRBV7-3 to TRBJ2-1; D ambiguous. Germline V gives CDR1 SGHTA, CDR2 FQGTGA. V was trimmed by 1 base and J by 4 bases, leaving 14 bases between them. The CDR3 runs 16 residues. The CDR3 bases are TGTGCCAGCAGCTTAAAAACCCCCCCCCGTTACAATGAGCAGTTCTTC. It is translated as CASSLKTPPRYNEQFF.

The gene calls are TRBV28 and TRBJ2-5; D might be TRBD1 (5 bases). CDR1 is MDHEN, CDR2 SYDVKM, per germline. V dropped 7 bases and J dropped 0 bases, with 12 bases sitting between them. This CDR3 has 14 amino acids. The CDR3 region has the DNA TGTGCCAGCACCTCGGACACTAACCAAGAGACCCAGTACTTC. This translates into CASTSDTNQETQYF.

In its sample, this clone was seen once. This rearrangement joins TRBV11-1 to TRBJ1-1; D might be TRBD1 (5 bases). The V gene lost 2 bases and the J gene lost 3 bases, with 13 bases spanning the gap. The CDR3 covers 15 residues. Germline lookup yields CDR1 SGHAT and CDR2 FQDESV (reference sequence). In nucleotides, the CDR3 is TGTGCCAGCAGCTTAACACCGCGGGGGGACACTGAAGCTTTCTTT. Amino acid sequence: CASSLTPRGDTEAFF.

This chain connects TRBV27 to TRBJ2-1, with 7 bases matching TRBD1. CDR3 length equals 14 residues. Germline CDR1 and CDR2: MNHEY and SMNVEV (reference sequence). V trimming: 3 bases; J trimming: 1 base; junction bases outside the gene matches: 0. The CDR3 nucleotides are TGTGCCAGCAGTTTGGACAGGTCCTACAATGAGCAGTTCTTC. Translation gives CASSLDRSYNEQFF.

This clone was seen only once. Other DNA variants within this sample encode the same CDR3. This chain uses TRBV7-9 with TRBJ2-1; D is undetermined. Trimming cost V 0 bases and J 6 bases, with 6 bases left between them. The CDR3 length is 13 residues. From germline, CDR1 is SEHNR and CDR2 FQNEAQ (reference sequence). CDR3 sequence: CASSLAPGNEQFF. The CDR3 DNA is TGTGCCAGCAGCTTAGCCCCAGGCAATGAGCAGTTCTTC.

This clone was seen just once. The same CDR3 is also encoded by other DNA sequences in this sample. The chain combines TRBV28 with TRBJ2-3, with D possibly being TRBD1 or TRBD2 (5 bases each). V lost 2 bases, J lost 2 bases, and 8 bases lay in between. This CDR3 has 14 amino acids. The V gene's germline CDR1 is MDHEN and CDR2 SYDVKM. CDR3 residues: CASSLGTATDTQYF. The CDR3 nucleotides are TGTGCCAGCAGTTTAGGGACCGCCACAGATACGCAGTATTTT.

The V call is TRBV18, the J call TRBJ1-1; perhaps TRBD1 as D (6 bases). Trimming pared 0 bases from V and 3 bases from J, leaving 11 bases between. CDR3 size: 15 residues. Germline V gene lookup returns CDR1 KGHSH and CDR2 LQKENI. The CDR3 DNA reads as TGTGCCAGCTCACCACCGGGACAACTATACACTGAAGCTTTCTTT. It codes for CASSPPGQLYTEAFF.

This clone was counted between two and nine times. This rearrangement joins TRBV4-1 to TRBJ1-1; 7 positions agree with TRBD1. CDR3 length: 14 residues. The V and J ends lost 6 bases and 4 bases, in that order; junction bases with no gene match: 8. CDR1 and CDR2 from the germline V gene are MGHRA and YSYEKL. The CDR3 sequence: CASSETGRATEAFF. The CDR3 DNA reads TGCGCCAGCAGTGAGACAGGGAGGGCCACTGAAGCTTTCTTT.

This chain connects TRBV29-1 to TRBJ2-7; TRBD1 matches at 12 bases. Trimming at V came to 0 bases and at J to 5 bases, leaving 5 bases not matched to a gene. Germline V CDR1 and CDR2: SQVTM, ANQGSEA. The CDR3 totals 15 residues. The CDR3 DNA reads as TGCAGCGTTGAAGAGGGACAGGGGGCATTCCACGAGCAGTACTTC. This codes for CSVEEGQGAFHEQYF.

The chain couples TRBV5-1 to TRBJ2-1; D is unresolved. V was trimmed by 2 bases and J by 5 bases, leaving 8 bases between them. The CDR3 sequence is 13 residues long. Germline CDR1 and CDR2: SGHRS and YFSETQ. CDR3 loop: CASSFFFDNEQFF. The CDR3 bases are TGCGCCAGCAGCTTTTTCTTTGACAATGAGCAGTTCTTC.

This chain connects TRBV11-1 to TRBJ2-7; 7 nucleotides line up with TRBD2. The CDR3 is made up of 15 amino acids. The V and J ends lost 3 bases and 7 bases, in that order; junction bases with no gene match: 12. CDR1 is SGHAT and CDR2 is FQDESV in the germline V gene (reference sequence). CDR3 nucleotides: TGTGCCAGCAGCTTTCGGAGGGATTCGGGAGGAGAGCAGTACTTC. Encoded protein: CASSFRRDSGGEQYF.

This chain uses TRBV28 with TRBJ2-5; unclear D gene. The CDR3 extends over 16 amino acids. V shed 7 bases and J shed 1 base, with 19 bases lying between them. Germline V lookup: CDR1 MDHEN, CDR2 SYDVKM. CDR3 in amino acids: CASTLLRGPSQETQYF. CDR3 DNA: TGTGCCAGCACCCTATTACGTGGGCCGTCCCAAGAGACCCAGTACTTC.

The J gene is TRBJ1-1, the V gene TRBV7-6; D is uncertain. The CDR3 covers 12 residues. Trimming cost V 8 bases and J 4 bases, with 11 bases left between them. Germline V gives CDR1 SGHVS, CDR2 FNYEAQ. Here the CDR3 DNA reads TGTGCCAGCGGCCCGTGGGGCACTGAAGCTTTCTTT. Encoded protein: CASGPWGTEAFF. The full variable domain, its missing parts supplied by reference TRBV7-6 and TRBJ1-1, is GAGVSQSPRYKVTKRGQDVALRCDPISGHVSLYWYRQALGQGPEFLTYFNYEAQQDKSGLPNDRFSAERPEGSISTLTIQRTEQRDSAMYRCASGPWGTEAFFGQGTRLTVV.

The rearrangement uses TRBV2 and TRBJ2-6, with D uncertain. Between the trimmed V and J ends, which lost 1 base and 1 base, there was a span of 11 bases. The CDR3 is 17 amino acids. Per the germline V gene, CDR1 is SNHLY and CDR2 is FYNNEI. In DNA, the CDR3 is TGTGCCAGCAGTGAAGGCAGGCCTACATCTGGGGCCAACGTCCTGACTTTC. Amino acid sequence: CASSEGRPTSGANVLTF.